Shown below are 6 T cell receptor beta chains from a single sample sequenced in a study of CD8 T cells in ankylosing spondylitis. Study-wide points: In ankylosing spondylitis blood, a motif of eight highly homologous TCR beta variants appeared characteristic.

Which antigens these TCRs recognize remains unknown. TCRdb reprocessed the 5' RACE reads with MiXCR, giving one entry per CDR3 protein. This table holds 450,000 to 550,000 distinct CDR3 sequences, roughly 5% found once. The sequenced material came from blood, either unsorted or a sorted T cell fraction (not recorded which). These receptors came from a male donor with ankylosing spondylitis.

V gene TRBV2 combines with J gene TRBJ1-5; tentatively, D is TRBD1 (5 bases). Trimming removed 1 base at V and 3 bases at J, with 7 bases between. Germline values: CDR1 SNHLY, CDR2 FYNNEI. This CDR3 comprises 14 residues. CDR3 sequence: CASSEGQNNQPQHF. The CDR3 DNA sequence: TGTGCCAGCAGTGAAGGACAGAACAATCAGCCCCAGCATTTT.

The chain joins TRBV4-2 to TRBJ2-2; 12 nucleotides match TRBD2. Unmatched junction bases numbered 6, after V lost 3 bases and J lost 1 base. The CDR3 covers 18 residues. Germline-derived CDR1 and CDR2 are LGHNA and YNFKEQ. DNA of the CDR3: TGTGCCAGCAGCCAGTTACTAGCGGGGGGCCTGAACACCGGGGAGCTGTTTTTT. This codes for CASSQLLAGGLNTGELFF.

This clonotype was recorded at least ten times. The chain combines TRBV20-1 with TRBJ1-2, with D perhaps matching TRBD1 (6 bases). CDR3 length equals 14 residues. V was trimmed by 0 bases and J by 4 bases, leaving 12 bases between them. Per germline, CDR1 DFQATT and CDR2 SNEGSKA (reference sequence). The CDR3 bases are TGCAGTGCTAGAGATGTGAGGGGGGCCTATGGCTACACCTTC. Translating gives CSARDVRGAYGYTF.

The table lists this clonotype with many counts. The chain has TRBV7-6 and TRBJ2-1; D gene ambiguous. This CDR3 contains 15 residues. Germline V gene sequence: CDR1 SGHVS, CDR2 FNYEAQ. Trimming left V 1 base short and J 0 bases short, with 7 bases between. CDR3 sequence (DNA): TGTGCCAGCAGCTTAGACGCGAGCTCCTACAATGAGCAGTTCTTC. Translating gives CASSLDASSYNEQFF. The full variable domain, in which reference TRBV7-6 and TRBJ2-1 provide the parts outside the CDR3, is GAGVSQSPRYKVTKRGQDVALRCDPISGHVSLYWYRQALGQGPEFLTYFNYEAQQDKSGLPNDRFSAERPEGSISTLTIQRTEQRDSAMYRCASSLDASSYNEQFFGPGTRLTVL.

This clonotype was seen at least ten times. The chain uses TRBV7-2 and TRBJ1-2, with 7 positions matching TRBD1. In germline, CDR1 is SGHTA, CDR2 FQGNSA. The CDR3 is 13 residues long. The junction had 8 bases not matched to a gene; V was cut back by 7 bases and J by 6 bases. The CDR3 bases are TGTGCCAGCATCAAAGACAGGGTACATGGCTACACCTTC. This gives the protein CASIKDRVHGYTF. The complete variable domain, with remaining parts taken from reference TRBV7-2 and TRBJ1-2, reads GAGVSQSPSNKVTEKGKDVELRCDPISGHTALYWYRQSLGQGLEFLIYFQGNSAPDKSGLPSDRFSAERTGGSVSTLTIQRTQQEDSAVYLCASIKDRVHGYTFGSGTRLTVV.

The CDR3 spells CASSFLDSYNEQFF. Here the CDR3 DNA reads TGTGCCAGCAGTTTTTTGGACTCGTACAATGAGCAGTTCTTC. The chain is built from TRBV12-3 or TRBV12-4 and TRBJ2-1; maybe TRBD2 (5 bases). The CDR3 totals 14 residues. V lost 3 bases and J lost 4, with 10 bases in between.